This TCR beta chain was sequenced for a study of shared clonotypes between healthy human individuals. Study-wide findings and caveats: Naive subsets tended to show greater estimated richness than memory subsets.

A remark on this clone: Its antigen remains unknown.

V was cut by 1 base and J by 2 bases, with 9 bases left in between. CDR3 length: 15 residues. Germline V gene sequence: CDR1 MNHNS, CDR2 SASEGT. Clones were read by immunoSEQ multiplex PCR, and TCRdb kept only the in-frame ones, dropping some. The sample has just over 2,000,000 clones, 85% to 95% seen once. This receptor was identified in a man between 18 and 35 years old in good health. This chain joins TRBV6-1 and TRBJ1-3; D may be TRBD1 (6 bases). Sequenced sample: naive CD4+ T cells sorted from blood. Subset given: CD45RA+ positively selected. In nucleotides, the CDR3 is TGTGCCAGCAGTGAAGAGGGGGGAACTGGAAACACCATATATTTT. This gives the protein CASSEEGGTGNTIYF.